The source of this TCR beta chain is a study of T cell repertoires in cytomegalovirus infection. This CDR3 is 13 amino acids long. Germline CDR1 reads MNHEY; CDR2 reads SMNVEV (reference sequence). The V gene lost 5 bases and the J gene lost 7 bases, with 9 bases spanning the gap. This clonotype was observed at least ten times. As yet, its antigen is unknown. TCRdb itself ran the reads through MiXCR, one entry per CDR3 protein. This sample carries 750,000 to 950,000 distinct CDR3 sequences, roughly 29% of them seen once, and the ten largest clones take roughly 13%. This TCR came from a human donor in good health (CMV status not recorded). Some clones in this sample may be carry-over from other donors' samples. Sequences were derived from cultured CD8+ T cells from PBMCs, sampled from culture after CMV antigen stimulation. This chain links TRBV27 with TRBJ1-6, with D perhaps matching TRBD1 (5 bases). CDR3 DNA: TGTGCCAGCAGTCCATGGGGGAATTCACCCCTCCACTTT. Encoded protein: CASSPWGNSPLHF.